This TCR beta chain was obtained from a study of PD-1 blockade in mismatch repair-deficient tumors. Study-wide results and caveats: Rapid post-treatment expansion, then contraction, generally preceding radiologic response, marked tumor-resident clones.

This sample's time point: approximately nine-day in vitro stimulation with candidate neoantigen peptide 4. Cells were stimulated 10 days with each of 6 or 7 ELISpot-reactive neoantigens. Baseline for clone expansion was a parallel culture with no peptide. As for this clone: Its cognate antigen is unknown.

Clones were read by immunoSEQ multiplex PCR, and TCRdb kept only the in-frame ones, dropping some. This table holds about 13,000 clones, 80% to 85% found once. Germline V gene sequence: CDR1 SGHRS, CDR2 YFSETQ. Trimming took 4 bases from V and 4 from J, leaving 17 bases between them. The CDR3 consists of 15 residues. This chain joins TRBV5-1 and TRBJ1-1, with D tentatively TRBD1 (6 bases). The sample consisted of cells cultured in vitro, taken from a patient treated with pembrolizumab. This sequence was found in an adult with mismatch repair-deficient cancer. CDR3 bases: TGCGCCAGCAGCCCTGGCGGGGGGCTGGTCACTGAAGCTTTCTTT. Residues: CASSPGGGLVTEAFF.